This T cell receptor (beta chain) was identified in a study of molecular identifiers for immune sequencing clone quantification. The study's findings and limits: Over 97% of CMV-specific effector molecules, but under 1% of naive ones, were in clones above 20 copies.

Germline CDR1 reads SGHDT; CDR2 reads YYEEEE. The CDR3 totals 13 residues. After removal of 8 bases from V and 2 bases from J, the junction contained 0 bases not matched to a gene. For this clonotype: The antigen is undetermined.

TCRdb independently ran MiXCR on the PCR reads; one entry per CDR3 protein. The sample consists of about half a million distinct CDR3 sequences, 20% to 25% of them appearing once. This receptor was obtained from a human donor in good health. Some libraries in this study had Jurkat cell RNA spiked in. The specimen was naive CD8+ T cells from blood, with Jurkat cell RNA spiked in. Regarding subset: FACS-sorted CD8+CD4-CCR7+CD45RA+ naive T cells. The genes are TRBV5-6 and TRBJ2-1; TRBD2 matches 11 bases. Written as DNA, the CDR3 is TGTGCCAGTAGCGGGGGGGCCTACAATGAGCAGTTCTTC. This gives the protein CASSGGAYNEQFF.